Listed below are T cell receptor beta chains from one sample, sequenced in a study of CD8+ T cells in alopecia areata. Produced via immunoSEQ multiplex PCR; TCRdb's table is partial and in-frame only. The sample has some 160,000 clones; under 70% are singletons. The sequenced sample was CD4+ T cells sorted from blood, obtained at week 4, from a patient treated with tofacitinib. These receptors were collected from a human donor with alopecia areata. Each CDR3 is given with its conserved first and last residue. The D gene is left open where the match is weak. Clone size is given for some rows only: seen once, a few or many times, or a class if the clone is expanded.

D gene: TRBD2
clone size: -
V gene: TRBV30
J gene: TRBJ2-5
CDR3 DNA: TGTGCCTGGACTAGCGGGGCAGAGACCCAGTACTTC
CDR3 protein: CAWTSGAETQYF

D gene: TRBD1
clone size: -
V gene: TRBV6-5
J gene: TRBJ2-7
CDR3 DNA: TGTGCCAGCAGGACAGGGCCCTCCTACGAGCAGTACTTC
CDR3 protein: CASRTGPSYEQYF

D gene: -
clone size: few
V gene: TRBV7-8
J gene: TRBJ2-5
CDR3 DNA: TGTGCCAGCAGCTTAGCGATGCGTGAGGACGTCCGAGAGACCCAGTACTTC
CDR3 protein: CASSLAMREDVRETQYF

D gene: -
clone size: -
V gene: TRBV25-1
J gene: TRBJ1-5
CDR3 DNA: TGTGCCAGCAGTGATGCAGCGTACAATCAGCCCCAGCATTTT
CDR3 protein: CASSDAAYNQPQHF

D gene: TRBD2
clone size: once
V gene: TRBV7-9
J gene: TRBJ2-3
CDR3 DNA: TGTGCCAGCAGCTTCTGGCGGGGGGGCCTCACAGATACGCAGTATTTT
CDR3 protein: CASSFWRGGLTDTQYF

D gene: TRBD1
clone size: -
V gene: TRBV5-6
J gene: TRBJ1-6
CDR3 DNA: TGTGCCAGCAGGGGACAGGGGAATTCACCCCTCCACTTT
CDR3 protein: CASRGQGNSPLHF

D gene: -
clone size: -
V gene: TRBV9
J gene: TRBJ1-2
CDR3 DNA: TGTGCCAGCAGCGGTCCCAGAGGGGACGGCTACACCTTC
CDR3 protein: CASSGPRGDGYTF

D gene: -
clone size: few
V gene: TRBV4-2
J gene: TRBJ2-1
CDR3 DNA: TGTGCCAGCAGCCAAGAGACTAGGGGCCACGTTAGGCAGTTCTTC
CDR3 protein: CASSQETRGHVRQFF

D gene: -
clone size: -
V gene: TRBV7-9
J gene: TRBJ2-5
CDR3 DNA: TGTGCCAGCAGCTTCCGAGGGGCAGAGACCCAGTACTTC
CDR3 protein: CASSFRGAETQYF

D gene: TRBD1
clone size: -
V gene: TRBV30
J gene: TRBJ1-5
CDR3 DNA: TGTGCCTGGAGTGTTACAGGGGGCGGTCAGCCCCAGCATTTT
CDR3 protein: CAWSVTGGGQPQHF

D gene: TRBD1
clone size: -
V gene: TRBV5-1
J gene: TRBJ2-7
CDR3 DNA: TGCGCCAGCAGCTTGCGAGCAGGGGGCCACGAGCAGTACTTC
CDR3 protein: CASSLRAGGHEQYF

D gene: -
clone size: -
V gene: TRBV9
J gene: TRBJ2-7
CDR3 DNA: TGTGCCAGCAGCCCACGGGGCCTAGGAAACGAGCAGTACTTC
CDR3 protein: CASSPRGLGNEQYF

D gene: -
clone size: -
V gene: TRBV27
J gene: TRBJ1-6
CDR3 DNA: TGTGCCAGCAGTTTTGACCTTAGGGGTTCACCCCTCCACTTT
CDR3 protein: CASSFDLRGSPLHF

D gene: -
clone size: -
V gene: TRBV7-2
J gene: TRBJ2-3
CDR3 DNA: TGTGCCAGCCGACGGGGTGTGAGGGATACGCAGTATTTT
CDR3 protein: CASRRGVRDTQYF

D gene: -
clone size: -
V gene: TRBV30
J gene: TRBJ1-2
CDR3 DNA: TGTGCCTGGAGTGCACTAGGCTGGGGGAATCATGGCTACACCTTC
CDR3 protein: CAWSALGWGNHGYTF

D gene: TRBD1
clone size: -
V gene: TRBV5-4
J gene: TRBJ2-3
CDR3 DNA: TGTGCCAGCAGTCGGGACAGGCCAAGCACAGATACGCAGTATTTT
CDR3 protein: CASSRDRPSTDTQYF

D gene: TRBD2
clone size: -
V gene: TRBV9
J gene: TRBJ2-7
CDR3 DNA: TGTGCCAGCAGCGTGGGGACTAGCGGGGCCTACGAGCAGTACTTC
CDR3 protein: CASSVGTSGAYEQYF